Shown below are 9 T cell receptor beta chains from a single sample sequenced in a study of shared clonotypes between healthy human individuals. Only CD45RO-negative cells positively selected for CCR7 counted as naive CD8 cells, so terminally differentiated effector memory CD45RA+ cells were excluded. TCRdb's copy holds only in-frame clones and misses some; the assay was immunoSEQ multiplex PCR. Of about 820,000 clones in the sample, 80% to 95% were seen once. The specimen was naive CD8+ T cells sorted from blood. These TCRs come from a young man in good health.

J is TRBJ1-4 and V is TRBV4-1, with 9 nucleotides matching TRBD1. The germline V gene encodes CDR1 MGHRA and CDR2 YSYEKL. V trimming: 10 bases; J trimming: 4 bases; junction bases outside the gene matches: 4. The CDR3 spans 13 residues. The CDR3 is CATGTGLNEKLFF. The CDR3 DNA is TGCGCCACCGGGACAGGGCTTAATGAAAAACTGTTTTTT.

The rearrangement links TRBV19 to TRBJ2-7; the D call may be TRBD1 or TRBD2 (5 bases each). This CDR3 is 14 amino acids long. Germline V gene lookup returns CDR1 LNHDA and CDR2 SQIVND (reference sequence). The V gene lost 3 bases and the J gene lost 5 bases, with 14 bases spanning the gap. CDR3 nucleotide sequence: TGTGCCAGTAGTATCGCCGGGGCGCTGGACGAGCAGTACTTC. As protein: CASSIAGALDEQYF.

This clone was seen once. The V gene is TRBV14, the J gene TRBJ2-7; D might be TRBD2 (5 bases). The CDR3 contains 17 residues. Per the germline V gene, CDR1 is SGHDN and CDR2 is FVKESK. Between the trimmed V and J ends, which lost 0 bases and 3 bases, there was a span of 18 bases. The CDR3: CASSQDLSPGYSYEQYF. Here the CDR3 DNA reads TGTGCCAGCAGCCAAGATCTTTCCCCGGGATATAGCTACGAGCAGTACTTC.

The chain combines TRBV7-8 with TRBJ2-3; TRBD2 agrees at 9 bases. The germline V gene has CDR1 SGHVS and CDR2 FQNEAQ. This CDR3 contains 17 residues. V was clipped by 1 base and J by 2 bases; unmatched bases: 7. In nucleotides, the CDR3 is TGTGCCAGCAGCTTAGAGGCTAGCGGGGCCTACACAGATACGCAGTATTTT. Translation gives CASSLEASGAYTDTQYF.

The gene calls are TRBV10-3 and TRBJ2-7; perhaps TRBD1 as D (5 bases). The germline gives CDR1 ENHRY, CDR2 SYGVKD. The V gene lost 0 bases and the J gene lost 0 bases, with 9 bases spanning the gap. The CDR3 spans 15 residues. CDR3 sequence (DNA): TGTGCCATCAGTGAGTCGGTAGGGGCCTCCTACGAGCAGTACTTC. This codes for CAISESVGASYEQYF.

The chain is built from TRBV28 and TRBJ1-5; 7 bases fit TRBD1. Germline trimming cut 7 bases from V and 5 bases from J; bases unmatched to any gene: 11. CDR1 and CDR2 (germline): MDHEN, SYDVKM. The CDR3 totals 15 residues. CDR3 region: CASINGQARHQPQHF. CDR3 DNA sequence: TGTGCCAGCATAAACGGACAGGCTCGACATCAGCCCCAGCATTTT.

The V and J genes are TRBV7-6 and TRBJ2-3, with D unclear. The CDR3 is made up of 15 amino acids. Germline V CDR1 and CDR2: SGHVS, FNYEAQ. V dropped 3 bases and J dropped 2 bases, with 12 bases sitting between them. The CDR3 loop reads CASSFKPGPTDTQYF. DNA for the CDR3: TGTGCCAGCAGCTTCAAACCGGGTCCCACAGATACGCAGTATTTT.

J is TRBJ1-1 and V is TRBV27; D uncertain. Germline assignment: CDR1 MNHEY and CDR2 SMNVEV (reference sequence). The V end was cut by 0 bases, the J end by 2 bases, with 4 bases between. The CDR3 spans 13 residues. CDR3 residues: CASSLSTNTEAFF. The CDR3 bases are TGTGCCAGCAGTTTATCGACCAACACTGAAGCTTTCTTT.

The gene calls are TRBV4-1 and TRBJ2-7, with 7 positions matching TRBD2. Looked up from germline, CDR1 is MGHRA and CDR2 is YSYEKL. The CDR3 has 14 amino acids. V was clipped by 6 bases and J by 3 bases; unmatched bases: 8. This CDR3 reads CASRPSGGGYEQYF. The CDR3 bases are TGCGCCAGCAGACCTAGCGGTGGCGGCTACGAGCAGTACTTC.